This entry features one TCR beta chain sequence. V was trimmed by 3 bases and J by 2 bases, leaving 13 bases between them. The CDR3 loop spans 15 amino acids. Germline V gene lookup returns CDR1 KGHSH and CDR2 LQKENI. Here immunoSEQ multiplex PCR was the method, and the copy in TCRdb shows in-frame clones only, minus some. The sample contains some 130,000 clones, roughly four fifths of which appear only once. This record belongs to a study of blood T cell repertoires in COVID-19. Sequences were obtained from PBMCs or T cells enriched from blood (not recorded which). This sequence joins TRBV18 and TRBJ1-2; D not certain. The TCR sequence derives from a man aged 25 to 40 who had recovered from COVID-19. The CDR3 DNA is TGTGCCAGCTCACCGACCTCTGACAAGAACTATGGCTACACCTTC. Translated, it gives CASSPTSDKNYGYTF. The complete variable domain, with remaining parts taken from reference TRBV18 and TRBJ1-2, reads NAGVMQNPRHLVRRRGQEARLRCSPMKGHSHVYWYRQLPEEGLKFMVYLQKENIIDESGMPKERFSAEFPKEGPSILRIQQVVRGDSAAYFCASSPTSDKNYGYTFGSGTRLTVV.